The 17 T cell receptor beta chains presented below share a single source sample, sequenced in a study of T cells in Graves' hyperthyroidism and ophthalmopathy. Amplified regions were TCR beta CDR3 sequences from RNA transcripts. TCR CDR3 regions were first amplified by RT-PCR with HTBI primers. TCRdb re-derived calls from the multiplex PCR reads in MiXCR, one entry per CDR3 protein. The sample has nearly 600,000 distinct CDR3 sequences, around 14% seen once. Sequencing was performed on blood. All receptors come from a woman in her 30s with Graves' hyperthyroidism that later progressed to Graves' ophthalmopathy.

This clonotype has only a few counts. The chain combines TRBV27 with TRBJ2-3; D call uncertain. Germline assignment: CDR1 MNHEY and CDR2 SMNVEV (reference sequence). The CDR3 totals 11 residues. The V gene lost 6 bases and the J gene lost 6 bases, with 7 bases spanning the gap. This CDR3 is CASRRRDTQYF. The CDR3 nucleotides read TGTGCCAGCAGAAGACGGGATACGCAGTATTTT.

This clonotype was recorded many times. This chain connects TRBV6-1 to TRBJ1-1, with D unclear. V dropped 5 bases and J dropped 4 bases, with 11 bases sitting between them. CDR1 and CDR2 from the germline V gene are MNHNS and SASEGT. The CDR3 spans 13 residues. The CDR3 loop is CASSRTLGTEAFF. In DNA form, the CDR3 reads TGTGCCAGCAGTAGGACTTTGGGCACTGAAGCTTTCTTT.

This clonotype was detected many times. The chain carries TRBV11-2 and TRBJ2-7; no definite D call. V lost 1 base to trimming and J lost 4 bases, with 14 bases between them. CDR1 SGHAT and CDR2 FQNNGV come from the germline V gene. CDR3 length equals 15 residues. The CDR3 is CASSLAFPLAYEQYF. The CDR3 nucleotides are TGTGCCAGCAGCTTAGCTTTTCCCCTGGCTTACGAGCAGTACTTC.

This clonotype showed up just a few times. The J gene is TRBJ2-2, the V gene TRBV12-3 or TRBV12-4; TRBD2 aligns across 10 bases. The CDR3 runs to 21 residues. The trim removed 2 bases at V and 4 bases at J, leaving 19 bases unmatched. This CDR3 is CASSLRPGGWLAGGATGELFF. Written as DNA, the CDR3 is TGTGCCAGCAGTTTAAGGCCAGGGGGCTGGTTAGCGGGGGGCGCCACCGGGGAGCTGTTTTTT.

The gene calls are TRBV7-2 and TRBJ1-1, with D hard to call. Germline-derived CDR1 and CDR2 are SGHTA and FQGNSA. The V end was cut by 5 bases, the J end by 8 bases, with 9 bases between. The CDR3 covers 11 residues. The CDR3 DNA follows: TGTGCCAGCAGCCCCACGGGGGAAGCTTTCTTT. Residues: CASSPTGEAFF. The full variable domain, in which reference TRBV7-2 and TRBJ1-1 provide the parts outside the CDR3, is GAGVSQSPSNKVTEKGKDVELRCDPISGHTALYWYRQSLGQGLEFLIYFQGNSAPDKSGLPSDRFSAERTGGSVSTLTIQRTQQEDSAVYLCASSPTGEAFFGQGTRLTVV.

The chain recombines TRBV6-1 with TRBJ2-5, with 14 bases lining up with TRBD2. CDR3 length: 15 amino acids. V lost 6 bases, J lost 3 bases, and 3 bases stayed unmatched. Germline assignment: CDR1 MNHNS and CDR2 SASEGT. CDR3 region: CASRTTSGREETQYF. Here the CDR3 DNA reads TGTGCCAGCAGAACGACTAGCGGGAGGGAAGAGACCCAGTACTTC.

Many counts were recorded for this clonotype. The V call is TRBV19, the J call TRBJ2-7, with TRBD1 matching over 11 bases. CDR3 length: 14 residues. The germline CDR1 and CDR2 sequences are LNHDA and SQIVND (reference sequence). The V segment lost 6 bases and the J segment 3 bases; nucleotides outside the gene matches: 4. As DNA, the CDR3 is TGTGCCAGTAGACCGGGACAGGGGGTCTACGAGCAGTACTTC. Protein product: CASRPGQGVYEQYF.

Worth noting for this clonotype: One end of the junction fails to match germline, which may point to a read error. The rearrangement uses TRBV12-3 or TRBV12-4 and TRBJ2-3; D perhaps matches TRBD1 (6 bases). The CDR3 length is 15 residues. The CDR3, as DNA: TGCGCCAGCAGCCTCGGGTGGGGGCAGGCAGATACGCAGTATTTT. It translates to CASSLGWGQADTQYF.

This clonotype occurred many times. V and J are TRBV7-2 and TRBJ1-5; D unclear. The germline V gene has CDR1 SGHTA and CDR2 FQGNSA. Trimming took 5 bases from V and 5 from J, leaving 10 bases between them. The CDR3 extends over 13 amino acids. The CDR3 reads CASSPQYDQPQHF. CDR3 sequence (DNA): TGTGCCAGCAGCCCGCAGTACGATCAGCCCCAGCATTTT.

This clonotype was detected a few times. V usage is TRBV20-1 and J usage is TRBJ2-4; D perhaps matches TRBD2 (6 bases). The CDR3 spans 14 residues. The germline gives CDR1 DFQATT, CDR2 SNEGSKA (reference sequence). V shed 3 bases and J shed 0 bases, with 9 bases lying between them. This chain's CDR3 is CSASGSGAKNIQYF. The CDR3 bases are TGCAGTGCTAGCGGGAGTGGAGCCAAAAACATTCAGTACTTC.

Details on this clonotype: Just one base apart from a much larger clone, this may be a read error. The chain combines TRBV3-1 with TRBJ2-1; D ambiguous. The CDR3 is 18 residues long. The germline gives CDR1 LGHDT, CDR2 YNNKEL (reference sequence). The DNA of the CDR3 is TGTGCCAGCAGCCAAGACCTCACAGACACGCTAAGTTTCAATGAGCAGTCCTTC. The encoded protein is CASSQDLTDTLSFNEQSF.

A few counts support this clonotype. The J gene is TRBJ1-1, the V gene TRBV6-2 or TRBV6-3, with D hard to call. This CDR3 is 15 amino acids long. Per germline, CDR1 MNHEY and CDR2 SVGEGT. Trimming cost V 2 bases and J 1 base, with 11 bases left between them. The CDR3 DNA sequence: TGTGCCAGCAGTTACCCCAGCCGTGGGAACACTGAAGCTTTCTTT. Translating gives CASSYPSRGNTEAFF.

The chain couples TRBV7-9 to TRBJ2-3; 8 positions match TRBD2. Trimming removed 4 bases from V and 8 bases from J; junction bases left unmatched: 11. The CDR3 totals 15 residues. Germline V gene data show CDR1 as SEHNR and CDR2 as FQNEAQ (reference sequence). DNA for the CDR3: TGTGCCAGCAGCTCACAGACTAGCGACGTACTTACGCAGTATTTT. As protein: CASSSQTSDVLTQYF.

V gene TRBV27 combines with J gene TRBJ2-3; D is ambiguous. CDR1 and CDR2 (germline): MNHEY, SMNVEV (reference sequence). CDR3 length: 15 amino acids. The V gene lost 3 bases and the J gene lost 0 bases, with 10 bases spanning the gap. DNA of the CDR3: TGTGCCAGCAGTTTGAAGCCAGCTAGCACAGATACGCAGTATTTT. It codes for CASSLKPASTDTQYF.

On this clonotype: Just one base apart from a much larger clone, this may be a read error. J is TRBJ1-4 and V is TRBV10-3; no firm D call. The CDR3 runs to 14 residues. Germline lookup yields CDR1 ENHRY and CDR2 SYGVKD. V gave up 2 bases and J gave up 5 bases, with 9 bases separating them. CDR3 in amino acids: CAISEQELNEKLFF. The CDR3 DNA follows: TGTGCCATCAGTGAGCAGGAACTAAATGAAAAACTGTTTTTT.

This clonotype has a handful of counts. The chain carries TRBV11-3 and TRBJ2-1, with D tentatively TRBD2 (6 bases). The CDR3 length is 18 residues. V lost 4 bases and J 4 bases, leaving 23 bases between the germline ends. CDR1 SGHNT and CDR2 YENEEA come from the germline V gene. The CDR3 DNA reads as TGTGCCAGCAGCTATCCACTAGCTCAGGTTAGTCTATACAATGAGCAGTTCTTC. This encodes CASSYPLAQVSLYNEQFF.

Comment on this clonotype: Since a much larger clone is just one base distant, this may be a read error. This chain uses TRBV9 with TRBJ1-2, with D unclear. This CDR3 is 13 amino acids long. The germline CDR1 and CDR2 sequences are SGDLS and YYNGEE. The V end was cut by 3 bases, the J end by 4 bases, with 10 bases between. The CDR3, as DNA: TGTGCCAGCAGCGATCAGTGCGGCTATGGCTACACCTTC. Its translation is CASSDQCGYGYTF.